These T cell receptor beta chains were read from a single sample in a study of T-cell reconstitution after alpha-beta-depleted transplantation in children. TCRdb called the PCR reads again in MiXCR, with one record for every CDR3 protein. The table has about 110,000 distinct CDR3 sequences, 20% to 25% seen once. This sample comprised PBMCs, mostly from graft donor cells, obtained 180 days after TCRalphabeta/CD19-depleted stem cell transplant. These TCRs come from a male patient aged 2-10 years who had a stem cell transplant for chronic granulomatous disease, so the T cells may come from the graft donor. The CDR3 runs from the conserved cysteine through the conserved F or W. Fields, in order: V gene, J gene, CDR3 length, D gene, clone size, CDR3 DNA, CDR3 protein. The D gene is left open where the match is weak. Expanded clones get a size class; other rows say once, few or many, or leave the size out.

v_gene: TRBV5-1
j_gene: TRBJ2-5
len: 14
d_gene: -
abundance: many
CDR3nt: TGCGCCAGCAGCTTATGGAGTGGTGGAGAGACCCAGTACTTC
CDR3aa: CASSLWSGGETQYF

v_gene: TRBV6-1
j_gene: TRBJ2-1
len: 16
d_gene: -
abundance: few
CDR3nt: TGTGCCAGCAGACCTACGGGGGCAGGGTATTTCAGTGAGCAGTTCTTC
CDR3aa: CASRPTGAGYFSEQFF

v_gene: TRBV7-2
j_gene: TRBJ1-2
len: 15
d_gene: -
abundance: few
CDR3nt: TGTGCCAGCAGCTTTCGGGTCGGGGGCTCCTATGGCTACACCTTC
CDR3aa: CASSFRVGGSYGYTF

v_gene: TRBV12-3/TRBV12-4
j_gene: TRBJ1-2
len: 13
d_gene: TRBD1
abundance: -
CDR3nt: TGTGCCAGCAGCCGGGACAGCGTATGGCTATACACCTTC
CDR3aa: CASSRDSVWLYTF

v_gene: TRBV20-1
j_gene: TRBJ1-1
len: 12
d_gene: TRBD1
abundance: many
CDR3nt: TGCAGTGCTAACAGGGGGCGACCCGGAGCTTTCTTT
CDR3aa: CSANRGRPGAFF

v_gene: TRBV7-2
j_gene: TRBJ2-7
len: 16
d_gene: TRBD1
abundance: -
CDR3nt: TGTGCCAGCAGCTTACGTTCCGGGACAGGGTCCTACGAGCAGTACTTC
CDR3aa: CASSLRSGTGSYEQYF

v_gene: TRBV10-2
j_gene: TRBJ2-3
len: 16
d_gene: -
abundance: -
CDR3nt: TGCGCCAGCAGTGAGCTCCGGGGGCGGAGGGCAGATACGCAGTATTTT
CDR3aa: CASSELRGRRADTQYF

v_gene: TRBV10-3
j_gene: TRBJ2-5
len: 14
d_gene: -
abundance: -
CDR3nt: TGTGCCATCAGTGTTCGCGGAGAAGGGGAGACCCAGTACTTC
CDR3aa: CAISVRGEGETQYF

v_gene: TRBV20-1
j_gene: TRBJ2-1
len: 12
d_gene: -
abundance: few
CDR3nt: TGCAGTGCAGGAGGGGGGGCAGATGAGCAGTTCTTC
CDR3aa: CSAGGGADEQFF

v_gene: TRBV10-2
j_gene: TRBJ2-1
len: 16
d_gene: TRBD2
abundance: many
CDR3nt: TGCGCCAGCAGTCAACGACTAGCGGGAGGTAGTAGTGAGCAGTTCTTC
CDR3aa: CASSQRLAGGSSEQFF

v_gene: TRBV14
j_gene: TRBJ2-1
len: 15
d_gene: -
abundance: many
CDR3nt: TGTGCCAGCAGCGGTGGTGAGACAGCTTTTGATGAGCAGTTCTTC
CDR3aa: CASSGGETAFDEQFF

v_gene: TRBV7-9
j_gene: TRBJ1-4
len: 15
d_gene: -
abundance: many
CDR3nt: TGTGCCAGCAGCTTAGTACCCGCCAGGCTTGAAAAACTGTTTTTT
CDR3aa: CASSLVPARLEKLFF

v_gene: TRBV7-9
j_gene: TRBJ2-6
len: 13
d_gene: -
abundance: few
CDR3nt: TGTGCCAGCAGGAACACTGGGGCCAACGTCCTGACTTTC
CDR3aa: CASRNTGANVLTF

v_gene: TRBV5-5
j_gene: TRBJ1-4
len: 14
d_gene: -
abundance: -
CDR3nt: TGTGCCAGCAGCTTGGTGTCAGGGGCTGAAAAACTGTTTTTT
CDR3aa: CASSLVSGAEKLFF

v_gene: TRBV5-1
j_gene: TRBJ2-1
len: 15
d_gene: -
abundance: -
CDR3nt: TGCGCCAGCAGCTTCCCCGTAGATTCCTACAATGAGCAGTTCTTC
CDR3aa: CASSFPVDSYNEQFF

v_gene: TRBV7-9
j_gene: TRBJ2-1
len: 14
d_gene: -
abundance: -
CDR3nt: TGTGCCAGCAGCCCAGGGTGGGTTGGAAATGAGCAGTTCTTC
CDR3aa: CASSPGWVGNEQFF

v_gene: TRBV27
j_gene: TRBJ2-7
len: 14
d_gene: -
abundance: few
CDR3nt: TGTGCCAGCAGAGAAGCCTGGGGCCACTACGAGCAGTACTTC
CDR3aa: CASREAWGHYEQYF

v_gene: TRBV29-1
j_gene: TRBJ2-5
len: 15
d_gene: TRBD2
abundance: few
CDR3nt: TGCAGCGTTGAAATAGCGGGAGGGCCATTTGAGACCCAGTACTTC
CDR3aa: CSVEIAGGPFETQYF

v_gene: TRBV20-1
j_gene: TRBJ1-2
len: 15
d_gene: TRBD1
abundance: -
CDR3nt: TGCAGTGCTAGAGATCTGGCAGGGGGTAACTATGGCTACACCTTC
CDR3aa: CSARDLAGGNYGYTF

v_gene: TRBV27
j_gene: TRBJ2-7
len: 13
d_gene: -
abundance: many
CDR3nt: TGTGCCAGCAGTCCGACAGTCTACTACGAGCAGTACTTC
CDR3aa: CASSPTVYYEQYF

v_gene: TRBV3-1
j_gene: TRBJ2-5
len: 14
d_gene: TRBD1
abundance: -
CDR3nt: TGTGCCAGCAGCCATCGGTACAGGGGGGAGACCCAGTACTTC
CDR3aa: CASSHRYRGETQYF

v_gene: TRBV20-1
j_gene: TRBJ2-5
len: 12
d_gene: -
abundance: -
CDR3nt: TGCAGTGCTAGTCAGAGCCAAGAGACCCAGTACTTC
CDR3aa: CSASQSQETQYF

v_gene: TRBV4-3
j_gene: TRBJ2-7
len: 13
d_gene: -
abundance: many
CDR3nt: TGTGCCAGCAGCTTGGAGGGGGGCTACGAGCAGTACTTC
CDR3aa: CASSLEGGYEQYF

v_gene: TRBV6-5
j_gene: TRBJ2-2
len: 15
d_gene: TRBD1
abundance: -
CDR3nt: TGTGCCAGCAGTTATGGGACAGGGGGGACCGGGGAGCTGTTTTTT
CDR3aa: CASSYGTGGTGELFF

v_gene: TRBV12-3/TRBV12-4
j_gene: TRBJ2-7
len: 13
d_gene: -
abundance: -
CDR3nt: TGTGCCAGCAGTCCGGGACAAGTCTACGAGCAGTACTTC
CDR3aa: CASSPGQVYEQYF

v_gene: TRBV15
j_gene: TRBJ2-3
len: 18
d_gene: -
abundance: few
CDR3nt: TGTGCCACCAGCAGAGATCACGGAGTTTCGTCTAGCACAGATACGCAGTATTTT
CDR3aa: CATSRDHGVSSSTDTQYF

v_gene: TRBV15
j_gene: TRBJ1-6
len: 15
d_gene: -
abundance: -
CDR3nt: TGTGCCACCAGCTCTTCAGACAGTCGATTTAGGTCCCTCCACTTT
CDR3aa: CATSSSDSRFRSLHF

v_gene: TRBV20-1
j_gene: TRBJ2-1
len: 11
d_gene: -
abundance: many
CDR3nt: TGCAGTGCTAGAGAGGTCTATGAGCAGTTCTTC
CDR3aa: CSAREVYEQFF

v_gene: TRBV27
j_gene: TRBJ2-1
len: 14
d_gene: -
abundance: -
CDR3nt: TGTGCCAGCAGAAGAAGCCTAGGAGCGGATGAGCAGTTCTTC
CDR3aa: CASRRSLGADEQFF

v_gene: TRBV6-2/TRBV6-3
j_gene: TRBJ2-1
len: 14
d_gene: -
abundance: once
CDR3nt: TGTGCCAGCAGTTACCGGGGTCCAAACAATGAGCAGTTCTTC
CDR3aa: CASSYRGPNNEQFF

v_gene: TRBV6-5
j_gene: TRBJ2-7
len: 15
d_gene: -
abundance: -
CDR3nt: TGTGCCAGCAGTTACTCTGGGGTGAGCTCCTACGAGCAGTACTTC
CDR3aa: CASSYSGVSSYEQYF

v_gene: TRBV7-3
j_gene: TRBJ2-3
len: 14
d_gene: -
abundance: -
CDR3nt: TGTGCCAGCAGCTTAACCCCGAGCACAGATACGCAGTATTTT
CDR3aa: CASSLTPSTDTQYF

v_gene: TRBV7-2
j_gene: TRBJ2-1
len: 16
d_gene: TRBD1
abundance: few
CDR3nt: TGTGCCAGCAGCTTAGTGTTCGGGACAGGGGAGGATGAGCAGTTCTTC
CDR3aa: CASSLVFGTGEDEQFF

v_gene: TRBV20-1
j_gene: TRBJ2-2
len: 15
d_gene: -
abundance: many
CDR3nt: TGCAGTGCTAGGGGTCATGGGGTTTACACCGGGGAGCTGTTTTTT
CDR3aa: CSARGHGVYTGELFF

v_gene: TRBV20-1
j_gene: TRBJ2-2
len: 13
d_gene: -
abundance: many
CDR3nt: TGCAGTGCTAGCGACTTGGCCACCGGGGAGCTGTTTTTT
CDR3aa: CSASDLATGELFF

v_gene: TRBV12-3/TRBV12-4
j_gene: TRBJ2-1
len: 11
d_gene: -
abundance: -
CDR3nt: TGTGCCAGCAGTTCTAGCTCCCGTCCGTTCTTC
CDR3aa: CASSSSSRPFF

v_gene: TRBV4-3
j_gene: TRBJ2-1
len: 14
d_gene: -
abundance: many
CDR3nt: TGCGCCAGCAGCCAAGATTCGGGAATAAATGAGCAGTTCTTC
CDR3aa: CASSQDSGINEQFF

v_gene: TRBV12-3/TRBV12-4
j_gene: TRBJ2-7
len: 15
d_gene: TRBD1
abundance: medium-sized
CDR3nt: TGTGCCAGCAGTCCGGACAGGGGCTTTTCCTACGAGCAGTACTTC
CDR3aa: CASSPDRGFSYEQYF

v_gene: TRBV5-1
j_gene: TRBJ2-1
len: 14
d_gene: -
abundance: many
CDR3nt: TGCGCCAGCAGCAAGGACAGGGAGGGTAATGAGCAGTTCTTC
CDR3aa: CASSKDREGNEQFF

v_gene: TRBV27
j_gene: TRBJ2-7
len: 14
d_gene: -
abundance: -
CDR3nt: TGTGCCAGCAGTTCCAGGACGAACTCCTACGAGCAGTACTTC
CDR3aa: CASSSRTNSYEQYF

v_gene: TRBV12-3/TRBV12-4
j_gene: TRBJ2-5
len: 16
d_gene: -
abundance: -
CDR3nt: TGTGCCAGCAGGCCTCCCGGGACATTCCTCCAAGAGACCCAGTACTTC
CDR3aa: CASRPPGTFLQETQYF

v_gene: TRBV29-1
j_gene: TRBJ2-3
len: 13
d_gene: TRBD2
abundance: many
CDR3nt: TGCAGCGTTATAGAGGGAGGGCGGGATACGCAGTATTTT
CDR3aa: CSVIEGGRDTQYF

v_gene: TRBV29-1
j_gene: TRBJ2-7
len: 10
d_gene: -
abundance: many
CDR3nt: TGCAGCGTCTTTACCTACGAGCAGTACTTC
CDR3aa: CSVFTYEQYF

v_gene: TRBV29-1
j_gene: TRBJ2-3
len: 16
d_gene: TRBD2
abundance: -
CDR3nt: TGCAGCTCAGATTTAGCGGGAGAAGGAAGAACAGATACGCAGTATTTT
CDR3aa: CSSDLAGEGRTDTQYF

v_gene: TRBV4-2
j_gene: TRBJ2-1
len: 16
d_gene: TRBD2
abundance: -
CDR3nt: TGTGCCAGCAGCCAAGATGGAGCGGGGGGGGACTCTGAGCAGTTCTTC
CDR3aa: CASSQDGAGGDSEQFF

v_gene: TRBV5-1
j_gene: TRBJ2-1
len: 15
d_gene: -
abundance: once
CDR3nt: TGCGCCAGCAGCTTGAAACAGAGCTCCTACAATGAGCAGTTCTTC
CDR3aa: CASSLKQSSYNEQFF

v_gene: TRBV7-6
j_gene: TRBJ2-1
len: 15
d_gene: TRBD1
abundance: -
CDR3nt: TGTGCCAGCAGCTCCGGGACAGGGATATCGGGTGAGCAGTTCTTC
CDR3aa: CASSSGTGISGEQFF

v_gene: TRBV12-3/TRBV12-4
j_gene: TRBJ1-3
len: 15
d_gene: -
abundance: few
CDR3nt: TGTGCCAGCAGTTTCTCGCCGATCGGGGGAAACACCATATATTTT
CDR3aa: CASSFSPIGGNTIYF

v_gene: TRBV7-2
j_gene: TRBJ2-1
len: 16
d_gene: TRBD1
abundance: -
CDR3nt: TGTGCCAGCAGCTTAGCTCTCGGGACAGGGGGTTATGAGCAGTTCTTC
CDR3aa: CASSLALGTGGYEQFF

v_gene: TRBV20-1
j_gene: TRBJ2-7
len: 13
d_gene: -
abundance: many
CDR3nt: TGCAGTGCTATGACAGCGAGCTCCTACGAGCAGTACTTC
CDR3aa: CSAMTASSYEQYF

v_gene: TRBV7-2
j_gene: TRBJ2-5
len: 15
d_gene: TRBD2
abundance: -
CDR3nt: TGTGCCAGCAGCCGAATAGTAGCGGGACGAGAGACCCAGTACTTC
CDR3aa: CASSRIVAGRETQYF

v_gene: TRBV20-1
j_gene: TRBJ2-2
len: 14
d_gene: -
abundance: many
CDR3nt: TGCAGTGCTAGTCGGCTATGGGACACCGGGGAGCTGTTTTTT
CDR3aa: CSASRLWDTGELFF

v_gene: TRBV12-3/TRBV12-4
j_gene: TRBJ2-1
len: 13
d_gene: TRBD2
abundance: -
CDR3nt: TGTGCCAGCAGAAGCGGGAGGGCCAATGAGCAGTTCTTC
CDR3aa: CASRSGRANEQFF